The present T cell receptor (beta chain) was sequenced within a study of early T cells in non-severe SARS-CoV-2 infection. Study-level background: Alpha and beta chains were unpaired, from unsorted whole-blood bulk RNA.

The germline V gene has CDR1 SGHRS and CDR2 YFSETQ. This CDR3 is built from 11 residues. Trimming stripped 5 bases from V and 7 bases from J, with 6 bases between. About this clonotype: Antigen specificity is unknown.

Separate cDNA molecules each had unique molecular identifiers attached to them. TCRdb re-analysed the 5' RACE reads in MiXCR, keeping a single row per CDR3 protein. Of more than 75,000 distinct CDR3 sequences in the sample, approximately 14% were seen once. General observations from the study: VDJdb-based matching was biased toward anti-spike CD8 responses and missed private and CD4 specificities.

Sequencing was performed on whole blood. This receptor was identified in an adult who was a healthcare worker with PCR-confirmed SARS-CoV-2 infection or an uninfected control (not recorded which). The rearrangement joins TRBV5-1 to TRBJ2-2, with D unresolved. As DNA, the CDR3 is TGCGCCAGCAGGAGGAACGGGGAGCTGTTTTTT. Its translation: CASRRNGELFF.